This entry lists 27 T cell receptor beta chains sequenced from one sample in a study of OX40 agonist ivuxolimab in advanced cancers. Measured with immunoSEQ multiplex PCR; TCRdb has only the in-frame clones, and not every one. The data show fewer than 70,000 clones, around 84% seen once. Sequenced here: CD4+ or CD8+ T cells sorted from blood, sampled in a trial of the OX40 agonist ivuxolimab. These receptor sequences come from an adult with an advanced solid tumor such as melanoma, head and neck, liver or kidney cancer.

The chain is built from TRBV5-1 and TRBJ2-7; possibly TRBD2 for D (5 bases). Germline V gene sequence: CDR1 SGHRS, CDR2 YFSETQ. The ends were cut back, 4 bases at V and 0 bases at J, with 14 bases in the middle. There are 15 residues in the CDR3. The CDR3 protein is CASSPGGSSSYEQYF. In nucleotides, the CDR3 is TGCGCCAGCAGCCCCGGCGGGTCGAGCTCCTACGAGCAGTACTTC.

The chain recombines TRBV28 with TRBJ2-2, with a weak D call TRBD1 (5 bases). V was cut by 6 bases and J by 3 bases, with 11 bases left in between. Germline assignment: CDR1 MDHEN and CDR2 SYDVKM. The CDR3 runs 14 residues. Written as DNA, the CDR3 is TGTGCCAGCAGAGCAGCAGGGTACACCGGGGAGCTGTTTTTT. The encoded protein is CASRAAGYTGELFF.

This chain joins TRBV14 and TRBJ2-1; 10 bases are shared with TRBD2. This CDR3 spans 16 amino acids. The germline CDR1 and CDR2 sequences are SGHDN and FVKESK. J gave up 3 bases and V 4 bases, and 6 bases lay outside the gene matches. The CDR3 is CASSRTTSGFYNEQFF. The CDR3 region has the DNA TGTGCCAGCAGCCGGACGACTAGCGGGTTCTACAATGAGCAGTTCTTC.

V and J are TRBV30 and TRBJ2-7; D possibly uses TRBD1 or TRBD2 (6 bases each). This CDR3 is 14 amino acids long. The germline CDR1 and CDR2 sequences are GTSNPN and SVGIG (reference sequence). The V gene lost 0 bases and the J gene lost 5 bases, with 14 bases spanning the gap. In nucleotides, the CDR3 is TGTGCCTGGAGTGTGGGGGGCGATATCCACGAGCAGTACTTC. Residues: CAWSVGGDIHEQYF.

V usage is TRBV5-6 and J usage is TRBJ2-1; D might be TRBD1 or TRBD2, each matching 6 bases. V was cut by 7 bases and J by 8 bases, with 19 bases left in between. This CDR3 comprises 14 residues. The germline V gene encodes CDR1 SGHDT and CDR2 YYEEEE. Here the CDR3 reads CASSLLGGEYEQFF. In nucleotides, the CDR3 is TGTGCCAGCTCCTTGCTGGGGGGCGAGTATGAGCAGTTCTTC.

The chain is built from TRBV27 and TRBJ2-5; 13 nucleotides align to TRBD2. In germline, CDR1 is MNHEY, CDR2 SMNVEV (reference sequence). The V gene end was trimmed by 6 bases and the J gene end by 5 bases; junction bases not matched to a gene: 3. This CDR3 contains 14 residues. The CDR3 nucleotides are TGTGCCAGCAGACTAGCGGGGGGGCTGGAGACCCAGTACTTC. Encoded protein: CASRLAGGLETQYF.

This chain connects TRBV28 to TRBJ2-2, with D perhaps matching TRBD1 (6 bases). This CDR3 has 14 residues. V gave up 6 bases and J gave up 5 bases, with 13 bases separating them. CDR1 is MDHEN, CDR2 SYDVKM, per germline. Written as DNA, the CDR3 is TGTGCCAGCAGCATAGGGGGAGTAACCGGGGAGCTGTTTTTT. Translating it yields CASSIGGVTGELFF.

The chain carries TRBV5-1 and TRBJ2-2; 7 bases agree with TRBD2. The CDR3 has 16 residues. Germline lookup yields CDR1 SGHRS and CDR2 YFSETQ. Trimming at V came to 0 bases and at J to 1 base, leaving 3 bases not matched to a gene. The CDR3 nucleotides read TGCGCCAGCAGCTTGGGGACTAGGGGGAACACCGGGGAGCTGTTTTTT. It translates to CASSLGTRGNTGELFF.

This rearrangement joins TRBV20-1 to TRBJ1-1; no firm D call. Germline-derived CDR1 and CDR2 are DFQATT and SNEGSKA (reference sequence). CDR3 size: 11 residues. V was pared by 4 bases and J by 5 bases, with 8 bases between. As DNA, the CDR3 is TGCAGTGCTACCCCCTATACTGAAGCTTTCTTT. Translated, it gives CSATPYTEAFF.

This chain uses TRBV28 with TRBJ2-7, with 7 positions matching TRBD2. CDR3 length: 14 residues. The germline V gene encodes CDR1 MDHEN and CDR2 SYDVKM. Unmatched junction bases numbered 5, after V lost 6 bases and J lost 0 bases. The DNA for the CDR3 is TGTGCCAGCAGCTCGGGGGGAAGCTCCTACGAGCAGTACTTC. Translated, it gives CASSSGGSSYEQYF. The full variable domain, rest sourced from reference TRBV28 and TRBJ2-7, is DVKVTQSSRYLVKRTGEKVFLECVQDMDHENMFWYRQDPGLGLRLIYFSYDVKMKEKGDIPEGYSVSREKKERFSLILESASTNQTSMYLCASSSGGSSYEQYFGPGTRLTVT.

Only one count was recorded for this clone. This rearrangement joins TRBV29-1 to TRBJ2-1; 9 bases match TRBD2. CDR1 and CDR2 (germline): SQVTM, ANQGSEA. This CDR3 has 15 amino acids. J gave up 8 bases and V 0 bases, and 8 bases lay outside the gene matches. CDR3 in amino acids: CSVEDRSGGHDEQFF. The CDR3, as DNA: TGCAGCGTTGAAGATCGCAGCGGGGGGCACGATGAGCAGTTCTTC.

This chain joins TRBV6-1 and TRBJ1-5; 9 bases match TRBD1. The germline V gene encodes CDR1 MNHNS and CDR2 SASEGT. This CDR3 contains 17 residues. Losses at the gene ends were 0 bases for V and 5 bases for J; bases not matched to a gene: 8. The CDR3 region is CASSEALPQGAHQPQHF. For the CDR3, the DNA is TGTGCCAGCAGTGAAGCGCTTCCACAGGGGGCACATCAGCCCCAGCATTTT.

The chain is built from TRBV28 and TRBJ2-3; D unclear. The CDR3 is 12 amino acids. In germline, CDR1 is MDHEN, CDR2 SYDVKM. The V and J ends lost 4 bases and 6 bases respectively, with 8 bases between them. For the CDR3, the DNA is TGTGCCAGCAGTTCCTTGGTTGATACGCAGTATTTT. As protein: CASSSLVDTQYF.

The genes are TRBV29-1 and TRBJ1-2; D gene ambiguous. The CDR3 runs to 13 residues. Trimming cost V 4 bases and J 2 bases, with 11 bases left between them. CDR1 SQVTM and CDR2 ANQGSEA come from the germline V gene. The CDR3 sequence: CSVGLGKNYGYTF. DNA for the CDR3: TGCAGCGTTGGGCTGGGGAAGAACTATGGCTACACCTTC.

The CDR3 region has the DNA TGTGCCAGCCGGGACAGGGTGAACTATGGCTACACCTTC. Translation: CASRDRVNYGYTF. The chain carries TRBV19 and TRBJ1-2; 9 positions agree with TRBD1. Per the germline V gene, CDR1 is LNHDA and CDR2 is SQIVND (reference sequence). Losses at the gene ends were 9 bases for V and 2 bases for J; bases not matched to a gene: 4. This CDR3 has 13 amino acids.

The chain has TRBV19 and TRBJ2-5; 13 bases agree with TRBD2. With V trimmed by 6 bases and J by 4 bases, 5 bases remained unmatched. Germline-derived CDR1 and CDR2 are LNHDA and SQIVND (reference sequence). The CDR3 spans 15 residues. The CDR3 loop reads CASSQGLAGVETQYF. DNA of the CDR3: TGTGCCAGTAGCCAAGGACTAGCGGGGGTAGAGACCCAGTACTTC.

The chain recombines TRBV5-1 with TRBJ1-5, with TRBD1 matching over 8 bases. Trimming removed 6 bases from V and 4 bases from J; junction bases left unmatched: 9. Germline V gene data show CDR1 as SGHRS and CDR2 as YFSETQ. The CDR3 sequence is 15 residues long. The DNA for the CDR3 is TGCGCCAGCACTCCTGGGACAGGCCCTAATCAGCCCCAGCATTTT. Translating gives CASTPGTGPNQPQHF.

The chain joins TRBV7-2 to TRBJ1-3, with TRBD1 identical over 9 bases. V lost 1 base and J lost 4; bases outside the gene matches: 2. Germline CDR1 and CDR2: SGHTA and FQGNSA. CDR3 length: 15 amino acids. CDR3 region: CASSLVGTGGNTIYF. DNA of the CDR3: TGTGCCAGCAGCTTAGTGGGGACAGGGGGAAACACCATATATTTT.

The chain uses TRBV11-3 and TRBJ2-2; either TRBD1 or TRBD2 may fit D (5 bases each). Trimming shortened V by 7 bases and J by 4 bases, and 13 bases separated the two germline ends. In germline, CDR1 is SGHNT, CDR2 YENEEA. The CDR3 loop spans 14 amino acids. CDR3 DNA sequence: TGTGCCAGCACGCACGGGGCCGGCACCGGGGAGCTGTTTTTT. It is translated as CASTHGAGTGELFF.

The J gene is TRBJ2-5, the V gene TRBV6-5; TRBD2 agrees at 7 bases. V lost 6 bases and J lost 2; bases outside the gene matches: 6. This CDR3 has 14 amino acids. Germline loops: CDR1 MNHEY, CDR2 SVGAGI. CDR3 sequence reads: CASRPLAAQETQYF. DNA for the CDR3: TGTGCCAGCAGGCCGCTAGCGGCACAAGAGACCCAGTACTTC.

In this sample, this clone turned up a few times. The chain links TRBV28 to TRBJ1-1; the D gene is possibly TRBD1 (5 bases). The CDR3 runs to 13 residues. V lost 4 bases and J 3 bases, leaving 9 bases between the germline ends. In germline, CDR1 is MDHEN, CDR2 SYDVKM. This chain's CDR3 is CASSSRAYTEAFF. The CDR3 DNA follows: TGTGCCAGCAGTTCCAGGGCTTACACTGAAGCTTTCTTT.

This sequence joins TRBV27 and TRBJ1-5, with D unclear. Trimming took off 2 bases at V and 0 bases at J, with 5 bases between the two ends. CDR3 length: 14 residues. Germline lookup yields CDR1 MNHEY and CDR2 SMNVEV (reference sequence). CDR3 coding DNA: TGTGCCAGCAGTTTAGCAGATAGCAATCAGCCCCAGCATTTT. Translation gives CASSLADSNQPQHF.

The chain recombines TRBV5-1 with TRBJ2-2, with a tentative D call TRBD2 (6 bases). The CDR3 covers 15 residues. Per germline, CDR1 SGHRS and CDR2 YFSETQ. V was cut by 0 bases and J by 4 bases, with 10 bases left in between. CDR3 DNA sequence: TGCGCCAGCAGCTTGGGGGGTAGCGGCACCGGGGAGCTGTTTTTT. It is translated as CASSLGGSGTGELFF. The variable domain in full, with the rest retrieved from reference TRBV5-1 and TRBJ2-2, is KAGVTQTPRYLIKTRGQQVTLSCSPISGHRSVSWYQQTPGQGLQFLFEYFSETQRNKGNFPGRFSGRQFSNSRSEMNVSTLELGDSALYLCASSLGGSGTGELFFGEGSRLTVL.

V usage is TRBV9 and J usage is TRBJ1-1; no firm D call. This CDR3 has 13 amino acids. Germline CDR1 reads SGDLS; CDR2 reads YYNGEE. The germline V and J ends were trimmed by 4 bases and 1 base, with 8 bases remaining between them. CDR3 loop: CASSPFSNTEAFF. For the CDR3, the DNA is TGTGCCAGCAGCCCATTCTCGAACACTGAAGCTTTCTTT.

The V and J genes are TRBV2 and TRBJ2-3, with 8 bases matching TRBD2. V lost 2 bases, J lost 4 bases, and 14 bases stayed unmatched. Germline V gene lookup returns CDR1 SNHLY and CDR2 FYNNEI. The CDR3 spans 18 residues. The CDR3: CASSELSWAAGGSDTQYF. Here the CDR3 DNA reads TGTGCCAGCAGTGAATTGTCTTGGGCGGCGGGAGGATCAGATACGCAGTATTTT.

The chain joins TRBV30 to TRBJ2-3; D gene ambiguous. Germline values: CDR1 GTSNPN, CDR2 SVGIG (reference sequence). Trimming pared 0 bases from V and 0 bases from J, leaving 13 bases between. This CDR3 has 16 amino acids. The CDR3 spells CAWSVRRSPSTDTQYF. CDR3 nucleotide sequence: TGTGCCTGGAGTGTACGCAGGAGCCCTAGCACAGATACGCAGTATTTT. Together with reference TRBV30 and TRBJ2-3, the CDR3 gives the full variable domain: SQTIHQWPATLVQPVGSPLSLECTVEGTSNPNLYWYRQAAGRGLQLLFYSVGIGQISSEVPQNLSASRPQDRQFILSSKKLLLSDSGFYLCAWSVRRSPSTDTQYFGPGTRLTVL.

The CDR3 loop reads CASSSYGQGSNEQFF. The CDR3 DNA reads as TGTGCCAGCAGCTCGTACGGACAGGGGAGCAATGAGCAGTTCTTC. The chain has TRBV7-2 and TRBJ2-1; 9 bases line up with TRBD1. Germline CDR1 reads SGHTA; CDR2 reads FQGNSA. V trimming: 4 bases; J trimming: 6 bases; junction bases outside the gene matches: 7. CDR3 length equals 15 residues. Based on the CDR3 plus reference TRBV7-2 and TRBJ2-1, the full variable domain is GAGVSQSPSNKVTEKGKDVELRCDPISGHTALYWYRQSLGQGLEFLIYFQGNSAPDKSGLPSDRFSAERTGGSVSTLTIQRTQQEDSAVYLCASSSYGQGSNEQFFGPGTRLTVL.